The 17 T cell receptor beta chains below come from one sample, sequenced in a study of blood T cell repertoires in COVID-19. TCRdb keeps only in-frame clones here, not all; method: immunoSEQ multiplex PCR. The sample records around 200,000 clones, over 70% being singletons. Sequenced material: peripheral blood. These receptors all stem from a woman aged 45-59 years with acute or convalescent COVID-19.

This sequence joins TRBV24-1 and TRBJ2-3, with 7 positions matching TRBD2. Germline V lookup: CDR1 KGHDR, CDR2 SFDVKD. CDR3 length equals 18 residues. V was pared by 4 bases and J by 4 bases, with 16 bases of the junction left unmatched. CDR3 protein: CATSDRSLAHGRPDTQYF. DNA for the CDR3: TGTGCCACCAGTGACCGATCTTTAGCCCACGGGAGGCCAGATACGCAGTATTTT.

This clone was counted only a few times. The chain carries TRBV5-1 and TRBJ2-2, with TRBD1 as a possible D gene (6 bases). V gave up 3 bases and J gave up 5 bases, with 14 bases separating them. Per germline, CDR1 SGHRS and CDR2 YFSETQ. The CDR3 has 15 residues. The CDR3 DNA is TGCGCCAGCAGCTGGGACACAAGTCAAACCGGGGAGCTGTTTTTT. Its translation: CASSWDTSQTGELFF.

This chain connects TRBV6-4 to TRBJ2-1; perhaps TRBD2 as D (5 bases). The CDR3 extends over 15 amino acids. The germline V and J ends were trimmed by 4 bases and 5 bases, with 15 bases remaining between them. Germline CDR1 MRHNA, CDR2 SNTAGT. CDR3 amino acids: CASSVVGVKNNEQFF. The CDR3 nucleotides read TGTGCCAGCAGTGTGGTCGGGGTAAAAAACAATGAGCAGTTCTTC.

Only a few counts were recorded for this clone. V and J are TRBV19 and TRBJ2-7, with TRBD1 matching over 9 bases. Germline trimming cut 5 bases from V and 8 bases from J; bases unmatched to any gene: 10. The CDR3 runs to 14 residues. Germline CDR1 is LNHDA and CDR2 is SQIVND (reference sequence). CDR3 amino acids: CASSAGTGFSQQYF. The CDR3 nucleotides are TGTGCCAGTAGTGCCGGGACAGGGTTTAGCCAGCAGTACTTC.

The sample holds one count of this clone. The V call is TRBV7-3, the J call TRBJ2-3, with 10 bases identical to TRBD2. Germline lookup yields CDR1 SGHTA and CDR2 FQGTGA. The CDR3 consists of 17 residues. Trimming cost V 2 bases and J 1 base; bases outside gene matches: 6. CDR3 sequence (DNA): TGTGCCAGCAGCTTAGGGGTGAGCGGGAGGGGCACAGATACGCAGTATTTT. Translated, it gives CASSLGVSGRGTDTQYF.

This sequence joins TRBV28 and TRBJ2-7; 8 positions agree with TRBD2. V trimming: 5 bases; J trimming: 2 bases; junction bases outside the gene matches: 8. This CDR3 is built from 15 residues. The germline V gene encodes CDR1 MDHEN and CDR2 SYDVKM. CDR3 loop: CASSPASGGAYEQYF. For the CDR3, the DNA is TGTGCCAGCAGTCCGGCGAGCGGGGGAGCCTACGAGCAGTACTTC.

Concerning this clone: The junction does not match germline at one end; this may be a read error. The chain combines TRBV19 with TRBJ2-7; tentatively, D is TRBD1 (10 bases). CDR1 is LNHDA, CDR2 SQIVND, per germline (reference sequence). CDR3 length: 16 residues. The CDR3 DNA reads as TGTGCCAGTAGCCCGACCCCCGGGACAGGGGAGATAGCGGGAGTCTTC. Translating gives CASSPTPGTGEIAGVF.

V is TRBV19 and J is TRBJ2-6; TRBD2 matches 11 bases. Germline V gene sequence: CDR1 LNHDA, CDR2 SQIVND (reference sequence). Germline trimming cut 10 bases from V and 4 bases from J; bases unmatched to any gene: 9. The CDR3 runs to 16 residues. As DNA, the CDR3 is TGTGCCACCGGACTAGCGGGCTCGGTGGGGGCCAACGTCCTGACTTTC. Its protein product is CATGLAGSVGANVLTF. Drawing the rest from reference TRBV19 and TRBJ2-6, the complete variable domain is DGGITQSPKYLFRKEGQNVTLSCEQNLNHDAMYWYRQDPGQGLRLIYYSQIVNDFQKGDIAEGYSVSREKKESFPLTVTSAQKNPTAFYLCATGLAGSVGANVLTFGAGSRLTVL.

For the CDR3, the DNA is TGTGCCAGCTCACCAAGGGACAGGGGCCAGTCGGCAACTAATGAAAAACTGTTTTTT. Amino acids: CASSPRDRGQSATNEKLFF. The chain employs TRBV18 and TRBJ1-4; 10 bases line up with TRBD1. V was clipped by 2 bases and J by 0 bases; unmatched bases: 9. The CDR3 has 19 residues. CDR1 and CDR2 (germline): KGHSH, LQKENI. Complete variable domain (other parts from reference TRBV18 and TRBJ1-4): NAGVMQNPRHLVRRRGQEARLRCSPMKGHSHVYWYRQLPEEGLKFMVYLQKENIIDESGMPKERFSAEFPKEGPSILRIQQVVRGDSAAYFCASSPRDRGQSATNEKLFFGSGTQLSVL.

This sequence joins TRBV15 and TRBJ1-1, with 9 nucleotides matching TRBD1. After removal of 1 base from V and 5 bases from J, the junction contained 5 bases not matched to a gene. The CDR3 is 15 amino acids. CDR1 is LNHNV, CDR2 YYDKDF, per germline (reference sequence). The CDR3 loop reads CATSRGGQGVTEAFF. DNA for the CDR3: TGTGCCACCAGCAGAGGGGGACAGGGTGTGACTGAAGCTTTCTTT.

V is TRBV4-2 and J is TRBJ2-7; TRBD2 agrees at 7 bases. J lost 3 bases, V lost 5 bases, and 10 bases had no gene match. Germline V CDR1 and CDR2: LGHNA, YNFKEQ. CDR3 size: 15 residues. The CDR3 DNA is TGTGCCAGCAGCGACGGCGCGGGAGATATCTACGAGCAGTACTTC. Protein sequence: CASSDGAGDIYEQYF.

This clone appeared once. The CDR3 nucleotides are TGTGCCAGCAGTTCAGGACAGGGTGACGGCGAGCAGTACTTC. This codes for CASSSGQGDGEQYF. V is TRBV27 and J is TRBJ2-7; 8 bases fit TRBD1. Germline V gene sequence: CDR1 MNHEY, CDR2 SMNVEV (reference sequence). CDR3 size: 14 residues. J gave up 6 bases and V 4 bases, and 8 bases lay outside the gene matches.

The chain carries TRBV19 and TRBJ2-1; 9 positions match TRBD2. Germline V gene sequence: CDR1 LNHDA, CDR2 SQIVND (reference sequence). CDR3 length equals 13 residues. Trimming took 6 bases from V and 8 from J; bases not matched to a gene: 5. CDR3 sequence: CASRGGRDHEQFF. In DNA, the CDR3 is TGTGCCAGTAGAGGCGGGAGGGATCATGAGCAGTTCTTC.

The chain links TRBV27 to TRBJ2-5; TRBD2 matches at 8 bases. The CDR3 runs 16 residues. Germline assignment: CDR1 MNHEY and CDR2 SMNVEV (reference sequence). V dropped 6 bases and J dropped 4; count of bases not matched to a gene: 13. Here the CDR3 DNA reads TGTGCCAGCAGGGCTACCCGGGGGCTAGCGGGAGAGACCCAGTACTTC. Translating it yields CASRATRGLAGETQYF.

V usage is TRBV10-3 and J usage is TRBJ2-3; TRBD2 matches at 11 bases. The trim removed 0 bases at V and 2 bases at J, leaving 4 bases unmatched. The CDR3 is made up of 17 amino acids. Germline V gives CDR1 ENHRY, CDR2 SYGVKD. As DNA, the CDR3 is TGTGCCATCAGTGAGTCGACTAGCGGGGCCCACACAGATACGCAGTATTTT. Translated: CAISESTSGAHTDTQYF.

The V and J genes are TRBV4-2 and TRBJ2-1; a possible D gene is TRBD1 (6 bases). Germline V gene lookup returns CDR1 LGHNA and CDR2 YNFKEQ. The V end lost 3 bases, the J end lost 8 bases, and 11 bases lay between the germline ends. The CDR3 totals 13 residues. CDR3 loop: CASSHPEGDEQFF. CDR3 in DNA: TGTGCCAGCAGCCACCCCGAGGGGGATGAGCAGTTCTTC.

CDR3 sequence: CASSTGTGLNQPQHF. The CDR3 DNA sequence: TGTGCCAGCAGTACTGGGACAGGACTCAATCAGCCCCAGCATTTT. The gene calls are TRBV27 and TRBJ1-5, with 8 bases fitting TRBD1. Trimming at V came to 5 bases and at J to 3 bases, leaving 6 bases not matched to a gene. The CDR3 is made up of 15 amino acids. Germline-derived CDR1 and CDR2 are MNHEY and SMNVEV (reference sequence).